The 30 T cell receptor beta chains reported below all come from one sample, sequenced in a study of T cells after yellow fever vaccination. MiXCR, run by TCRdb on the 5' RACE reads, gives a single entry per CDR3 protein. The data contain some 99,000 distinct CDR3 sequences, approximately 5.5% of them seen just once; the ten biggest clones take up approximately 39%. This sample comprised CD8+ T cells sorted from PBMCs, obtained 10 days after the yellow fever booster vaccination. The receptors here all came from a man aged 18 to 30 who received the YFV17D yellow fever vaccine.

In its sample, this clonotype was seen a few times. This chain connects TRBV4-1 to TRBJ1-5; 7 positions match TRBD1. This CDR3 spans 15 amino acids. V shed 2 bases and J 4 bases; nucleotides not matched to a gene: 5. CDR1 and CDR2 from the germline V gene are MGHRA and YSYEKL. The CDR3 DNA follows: TGCGCCAGCAGCCAAAATCAGGGGGAAAATCAGCCCCAGCATTTT. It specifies CASSQNQGENQPQHF.

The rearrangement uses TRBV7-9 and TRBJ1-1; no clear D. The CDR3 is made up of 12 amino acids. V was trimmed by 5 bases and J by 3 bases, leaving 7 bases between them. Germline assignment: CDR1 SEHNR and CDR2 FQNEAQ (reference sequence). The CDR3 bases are TGTGCCAGCAGCCTGCAGGACACTGAAGCTTTCTTT. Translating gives CASSLQDTEAFF.

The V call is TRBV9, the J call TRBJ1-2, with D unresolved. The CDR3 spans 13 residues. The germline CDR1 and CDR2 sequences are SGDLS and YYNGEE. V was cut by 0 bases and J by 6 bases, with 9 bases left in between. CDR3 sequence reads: CASSVGGFDGYTF. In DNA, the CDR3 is TGTGCCAGCAGCGTAGGTGGGTTTGATGGCTACACCTTC.

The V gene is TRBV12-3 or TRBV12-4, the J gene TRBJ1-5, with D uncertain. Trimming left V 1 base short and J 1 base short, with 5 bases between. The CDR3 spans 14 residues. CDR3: CASSLGLSNQPQHF. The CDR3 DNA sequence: TGTGCCAGCAGTTTAGGACTGAGCAATCAGCCCCAGCATTTT.

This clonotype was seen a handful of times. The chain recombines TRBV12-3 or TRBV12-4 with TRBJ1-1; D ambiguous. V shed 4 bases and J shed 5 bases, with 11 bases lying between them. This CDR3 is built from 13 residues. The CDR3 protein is CASSYTPRTEAFF. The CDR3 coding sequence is TGTGCCAGCAGTTACACCCCGAGGACTGAAGCTTTCTTT.

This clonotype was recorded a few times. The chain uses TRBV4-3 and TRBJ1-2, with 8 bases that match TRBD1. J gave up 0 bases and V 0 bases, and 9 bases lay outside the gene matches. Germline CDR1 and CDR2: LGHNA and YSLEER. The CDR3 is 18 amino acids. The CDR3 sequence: CASSQEFSRGPSNYGYTF. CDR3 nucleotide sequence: TGCGCCAGCAGCCAAGAATTTAGCAGGGGGCCTTCTAACTATGGCTACACCTTC.

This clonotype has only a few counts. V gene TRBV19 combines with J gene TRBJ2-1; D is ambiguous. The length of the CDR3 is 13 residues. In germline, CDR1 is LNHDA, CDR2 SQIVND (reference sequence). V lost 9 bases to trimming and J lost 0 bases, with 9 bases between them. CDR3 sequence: CARSSHSYNEQFF. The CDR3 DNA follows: TGTGCCAGAAGTTCTCACTCCTACAATGAGCAGTTCTTC. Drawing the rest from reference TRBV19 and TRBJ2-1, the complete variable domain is DGGITQSPKYLFRKEGQNVTLSCEQNLNHDAMYWYRQDPGQGLRLIYYSQIVNDFQKGDIAEGYSVSREKKESFPLTVTSAQKNPTAFYLCARSSHSYNEQFFGPGTRLTVL.

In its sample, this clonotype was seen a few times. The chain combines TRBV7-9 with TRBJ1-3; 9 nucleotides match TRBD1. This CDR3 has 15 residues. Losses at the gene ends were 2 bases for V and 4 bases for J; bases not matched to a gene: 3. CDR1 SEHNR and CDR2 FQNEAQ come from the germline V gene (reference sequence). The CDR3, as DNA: TGTGCCAGCAGCTTATTGGGACAGGGAGGAAACACCATATATTTT. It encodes CASSLLGQGGNTIYF.

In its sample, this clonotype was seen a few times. This CDR3 reads CASSQKGSGANVLTF. The CDR3 nucleotides read TGCGCCAGCAGCCAAAAAGGTTCTGGGGCCAACGTCCTGACTTTC. This chain joins TRBV4-3 and TRBJ2-6; D unresolved. The CDR3 has 15 residues. The V end lost 2 bases, the J end lost 1 base, and 6 bases lay between the germline ends. Looked up from germline, CDR1 is LGHNA and CDR2 is YSLEER.

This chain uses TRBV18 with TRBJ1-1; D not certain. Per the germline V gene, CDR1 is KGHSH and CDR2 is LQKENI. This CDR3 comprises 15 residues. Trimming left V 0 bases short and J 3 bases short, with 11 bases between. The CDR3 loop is CASSPPGWVDTEAFF. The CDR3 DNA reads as TGTGCCAGCTCACCACCAGGGTGGGTCGACACTGAAGCTTTCTTT. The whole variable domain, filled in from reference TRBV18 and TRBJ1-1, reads NAGVMQNPRHLVRRRGQEARLRCSPMKGHSHVYWYRQLPEEGLKFMVYLQKENIIDESGMPKERFSAEFPKEGPSILRIQQVVRGDSAAYFCASSPPGWVDTEAFFGQGTRLTVV.

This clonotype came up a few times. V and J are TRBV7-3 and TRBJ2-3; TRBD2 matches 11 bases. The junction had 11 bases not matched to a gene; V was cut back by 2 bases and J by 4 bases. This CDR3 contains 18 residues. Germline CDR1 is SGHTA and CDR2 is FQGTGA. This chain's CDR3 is CASSLGPSGGPEADTQYF. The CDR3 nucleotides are TGTGCCAGCAGCTTAGGTCCTAGCGGGGGGCCAGAGGCAGATACGCAGTATTTT.

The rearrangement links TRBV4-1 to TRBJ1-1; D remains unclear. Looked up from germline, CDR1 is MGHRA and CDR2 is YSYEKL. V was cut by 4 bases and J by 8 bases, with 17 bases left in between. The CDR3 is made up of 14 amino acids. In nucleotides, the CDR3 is TGCGCCAGCAGCCCGGAGAGGGTAAAGATGGAAGCTTTCTTT. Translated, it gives CASSPERVKMEAFF.

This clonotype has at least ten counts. The CDR3 protein is CASSYPSGGAVVGEQFF. The CDR3 DNA reads as TGCGCCAGCAGCTACCCTAGCGGGGGGGCCGTGGTCGGTGAGCAGTTCTTC. This sequence joins TRBV5-1 and TRBJ2-1, with 12 bases identical to TRBD2. V trimming: 3 bases; J trimming: 9 bases; junction bases outside the gene matches: 13. Germline CDR1 is SGHRS and CDR2 is YFSETQ. This CDR3 is 17 amino acids long. The variable domain in full, completed from reference TRBV5-1 and TRBJ2-1, reads KAGVTQTPRYLIKTRGQQVTLSCSPISGHRSVSWYQQTPGQGLQFLFEYFSETQRNKGNFPGRFSGRQFSNSRSEMNVSTLELGDSALYLCASSYPSGGAVVGEQFFGPGTRLTVL.

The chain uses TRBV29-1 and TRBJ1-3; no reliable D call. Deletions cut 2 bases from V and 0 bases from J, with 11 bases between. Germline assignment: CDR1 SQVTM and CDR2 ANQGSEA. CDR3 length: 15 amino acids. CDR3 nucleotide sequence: TGCAGCGTTGAAAGTACGGGGTACTCTGGAAACACCATATATTTT. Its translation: CSVESTGYSGNTIYF.

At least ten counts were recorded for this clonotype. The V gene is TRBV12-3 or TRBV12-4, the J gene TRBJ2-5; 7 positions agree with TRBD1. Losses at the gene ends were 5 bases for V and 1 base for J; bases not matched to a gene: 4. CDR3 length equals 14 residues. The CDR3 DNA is TGTGCCAGCAGTCAAGGGACAGTCCAAGAGACCCAGTACTTC. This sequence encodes CASSQGTVQETQYF.

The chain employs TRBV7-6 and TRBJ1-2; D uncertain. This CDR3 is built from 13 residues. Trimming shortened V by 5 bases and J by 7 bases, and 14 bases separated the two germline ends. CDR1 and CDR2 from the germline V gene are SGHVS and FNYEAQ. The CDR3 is CASSPSAGSGYTF. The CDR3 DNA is TGTGCCAGCAGCCCTAGTGCAGGAAGTGGCTACACCTTC. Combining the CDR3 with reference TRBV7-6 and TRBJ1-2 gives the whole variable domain GAGVSQSPRYKVTKRGQDVALRCDPISGHVSLYWYRQALGQGPEFLTYFNYEAQQDKSGLPNDRFSAERPEGSISTLTIQRTEQRDSAMYRCASSPSAGSGYTFGSGTRLTVV.

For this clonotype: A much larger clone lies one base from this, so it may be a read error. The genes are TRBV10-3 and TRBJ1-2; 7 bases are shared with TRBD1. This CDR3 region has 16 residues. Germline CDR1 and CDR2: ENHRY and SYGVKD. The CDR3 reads CDISDAGQVSNYGYTF. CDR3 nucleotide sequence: TGTGACATCAGTGATGCCGGACAGGTTTCGAACTATGGCTACACCTTC.

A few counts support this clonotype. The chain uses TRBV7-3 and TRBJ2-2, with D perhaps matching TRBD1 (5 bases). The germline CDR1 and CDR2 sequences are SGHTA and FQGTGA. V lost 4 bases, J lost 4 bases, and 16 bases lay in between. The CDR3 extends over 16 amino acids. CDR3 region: CASSSPAGFRTGELFF. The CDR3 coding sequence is TGTGCCAGCAGCTCACCCGCAGGGTTTCGCACCGGGGAGCTGTTTTTT.

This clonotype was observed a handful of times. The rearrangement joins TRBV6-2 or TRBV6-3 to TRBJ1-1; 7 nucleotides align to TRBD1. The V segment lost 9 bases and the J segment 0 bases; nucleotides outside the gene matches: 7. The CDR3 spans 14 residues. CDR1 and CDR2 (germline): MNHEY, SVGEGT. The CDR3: CASSQQGLNTEAFF. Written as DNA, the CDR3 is TGTGCCAGTTCTCAACAGGGGCTGAACACTGAAGCTTTCTTT.

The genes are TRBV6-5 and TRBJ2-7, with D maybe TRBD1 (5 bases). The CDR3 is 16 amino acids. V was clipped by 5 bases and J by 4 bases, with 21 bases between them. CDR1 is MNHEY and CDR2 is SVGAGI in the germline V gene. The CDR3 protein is CASSPAGYRSAYEQYV. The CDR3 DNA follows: TGTGCCAGCAGTCCCGCAGGGTATCGCTCAGCTTACGAGCAGTACGTC.

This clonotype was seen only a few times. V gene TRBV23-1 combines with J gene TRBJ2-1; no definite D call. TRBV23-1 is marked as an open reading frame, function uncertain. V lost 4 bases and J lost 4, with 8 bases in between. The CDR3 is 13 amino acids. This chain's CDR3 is CASSLNRYNEQFF. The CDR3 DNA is TGCGCCAGCAGTCTTAACAGATACAATGAGCAGTTCTTC.

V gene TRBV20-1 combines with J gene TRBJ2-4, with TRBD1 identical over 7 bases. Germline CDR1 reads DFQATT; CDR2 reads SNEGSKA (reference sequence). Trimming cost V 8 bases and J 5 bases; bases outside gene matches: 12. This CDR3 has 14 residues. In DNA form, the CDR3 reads TGCAGTCACAGCAAGGGGGCTACCGAAAACATTCAGTACTTC. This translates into CSHSKGATENIQYF.

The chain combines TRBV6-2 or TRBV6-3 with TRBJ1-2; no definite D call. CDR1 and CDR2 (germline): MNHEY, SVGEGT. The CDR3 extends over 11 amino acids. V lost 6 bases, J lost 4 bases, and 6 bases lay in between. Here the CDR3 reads CASRTGYGYTF. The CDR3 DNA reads TGTGCCAGCAGGACCGGCTATGGCTACACCTTC.

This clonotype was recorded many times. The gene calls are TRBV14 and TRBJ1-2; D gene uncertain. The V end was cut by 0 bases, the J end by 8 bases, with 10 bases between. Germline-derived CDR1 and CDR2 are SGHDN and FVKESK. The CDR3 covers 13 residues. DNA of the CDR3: TGTGCCAGCAGCCAAGATATGGTCTACGGCTACACCTTC. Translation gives CASSQDMVYGYTF.

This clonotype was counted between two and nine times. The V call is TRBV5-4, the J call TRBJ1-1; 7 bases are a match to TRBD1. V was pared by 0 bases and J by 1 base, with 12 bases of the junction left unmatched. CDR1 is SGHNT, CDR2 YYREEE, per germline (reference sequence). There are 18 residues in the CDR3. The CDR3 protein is CASSLDFRARTGNTEAFF. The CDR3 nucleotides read TGTGCCAGCAGCTTGGATTTTCGGGCCCGGACAGGGAACACTGAAGCTTTCTTT.

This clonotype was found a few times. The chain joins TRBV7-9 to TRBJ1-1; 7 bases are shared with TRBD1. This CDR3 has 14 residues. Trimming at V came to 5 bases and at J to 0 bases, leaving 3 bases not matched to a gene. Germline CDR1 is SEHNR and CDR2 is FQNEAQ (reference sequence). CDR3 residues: CASSRGQLNTEAFF. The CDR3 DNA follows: TGTGCCAGCAGCAGGGGACAGTTGAACACTGAAGCTTTCTTT. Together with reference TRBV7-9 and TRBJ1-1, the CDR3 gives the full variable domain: DTGVSQNPRHKITKRGQNVTFRCDPISEHNRLYWYRQTLGQGPEFLTYFQNEAQLEKSRLLSDRFSAERPKGSFSTLEIQRTEQGDSAMYLCASSRGQLNTEAFFGQGTRLTVV.

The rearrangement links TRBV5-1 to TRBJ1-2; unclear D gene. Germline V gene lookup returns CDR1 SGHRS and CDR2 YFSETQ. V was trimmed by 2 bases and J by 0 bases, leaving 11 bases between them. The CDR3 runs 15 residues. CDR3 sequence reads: CASSFREVTNYGYTF. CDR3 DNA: TGCGCCAGCAGCTTTCGGGAAGTTACTAACTATGGCTACACCTTC.

CDR3 in amino acids: CASSLSAQGSYEQYF. The DNA for the CDR3 is TGTGCCAGCAGTTTATCGGCACAGGGATCCTACGAGCAGTACTTC. This chain links TRBV27 with TRBJ2-7; D possibly corresponds to TRBD1 (6 bases). This CDR3 contains 15 residues. V lost 0 bases, J lost 1 base, and 10 bases lay in between. Germline assignment: CDR1 MNHEY and CDR2 SMNVEV (reference sequence).

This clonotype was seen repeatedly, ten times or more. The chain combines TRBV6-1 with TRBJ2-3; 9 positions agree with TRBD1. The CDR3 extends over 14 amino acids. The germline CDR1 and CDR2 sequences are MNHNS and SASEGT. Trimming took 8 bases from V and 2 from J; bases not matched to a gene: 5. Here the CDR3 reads CASPGTGHTDTQYF. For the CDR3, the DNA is TGTGCCAGCCCGGGGACAGGGCACACAGATACGCAGTATTTT.

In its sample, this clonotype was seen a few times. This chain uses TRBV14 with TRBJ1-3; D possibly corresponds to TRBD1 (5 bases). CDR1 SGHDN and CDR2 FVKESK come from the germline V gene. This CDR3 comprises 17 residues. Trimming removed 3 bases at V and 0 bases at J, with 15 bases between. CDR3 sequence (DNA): TGTGCCAGCAGCCACACCCTTTGGGGGGACTCTGGAAACACCATATATTTT. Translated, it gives CASSHTLWGDSGNTIYF.